These T cell receptor beta chains were read from a single sample in a study of T cells in Graves' hyperthyroidism and ophthalmopathy. Each CDR3 protein is one row after TCRdb ran MiXCR on the multiplex PCR reads. The sample yields about 480,000 distinct CDR3 sequences, roughly a quarter seen once. The sample comprised blood. The receptors come from a woman in her twenties or thirties with Graves' ophthalmopathy. Each CDR3 is given with its conserved first and last residue. Fields, in order: CDR3 protein, CDR3 DNA, clone size, D gene, V gene, J gene. The D gene is left open where the match is weak. Not every row has a clone size; where given, it reads once, few, many or a size class.

CDR3aa: CASRVGQGAGYEQYF; CDR3nt: TGTGCCAGCAGAGTCGGACAGGGGGCGGGGTACGAGCAGTACTTC; abundance: many; d_gene: TRBD1; v_gene: TRBV6-5; j_gene: TRBJ2-7
CDR3aa: CSVLGGQGQVEAFF; CDR3nt: TGCAGCGTTTTAGGGGGGCAGGGCCAAGTTGAAGCTTTCTTT; abundance: many; d_gene: -; v_gene: TRBV29-1; j_gene: TRBJ1-1
CDR3aa: CASSISETQYF; CDR3nt: TGTGCCAGCAGCATCAGCGAGACCCAGTACTTC; abundance: few; d_gene: -; v_gene: TRBV12-3/TRBV12-4; j_gene: TRBJ2-5
CDR3aa: CASSEPGFNQPQHF; CDR3nt: TGTGCCAGTAGCGAACCGGGGTTCAATCAGCCCCAGCATTTT; abundance: -; d_gene: -; v_gene: TRBV19; j_gene: TRBJ1-5
CDR3aa: CASSLEDGSYEQYF; CDR3nt: TGTGCCAGCAGCTTAGAGGACGGTTCCTACGAGCAGTACTTC; abundance: many; d_gene: -; v_gene: TRBV11-3; j_gene: TRBJ2-7
CDR3aa: CASSSTGSNGYTF; CDR3nt: TGTGCCAGCAGTTCCACAGGGAGTAACGGCTACACCTTC; abundance: -; d_gene: -; v_gene: TRBV27; j_gene: TRBJ1-2
CDR3aa: CASSVGADYGYTF; CDR3nt: TGTGCCAGCAGCGTGGGCGCAGACTATGGCTACACCTTC; abundance: many; d_gene: -; v_gene: TRBV2; j_gene: TRBJ1-2
CDR3aa: CASSTTWPVQHF; CDR3nt: TGTGCCAGCAGTACGACATGGCCGGTCCAGCATTTT; abundance: -; d_gene: -; v_gene: TRBV28; j_gene: TRBJ1-5
CDR3aa: CSVQGTENIKYF; CDR3nt: TGCAGCGTTCAAGGGACAGAAAACATTAAGTACTTC; abundance: -; d_gene: TRBD1; v_gene: TRBV29-1; j_gene: TRBJ2-4
CDR3aa: CASSFSGLGAQKNTEAFF; CDR3nt: TGTGCCAGCAGTTTCTCGGGATTGGGTGCTCAAAAGAACACTGAAGCTTTCTTT; abundance: many; d_gene: -; v_gene: TRBV28; j_gene: TRBJ1-1
CDR3aa: CASSYSSTGVNTEAFF; CDR3nt: TGTGCCAGCAGTTACTCGAGTACCGGGGTGAACACTGAAGCTTTCTTT; abundance: -; d_gene: -; v_gene: TRBV6-2/TRBV6-3; j_gene: TRBJ1-1
CDR3aa: CASSQDHVRQETQYF; CDR3nt: TGTGCCAGCAGCCAAGATCACGTCAGGCAAGAGACCCAGTACTTC; abundance: many; d_gene: -; v_gene: TRBV3-1; j_gene: TRBJ2-5
CDR3aa: CAIQGNGETEAFF; CDR3nt: TGTGCCATCCAGGGGAATGGTGAGACTGAAGCTTTCTTT; abundance: -; d_gene: -; v_gene: TRBV10-3; j_gene: TRBJ1-1
CDR3aa: CATSRVIGSTNTEAFF; CDR3nt: TGTGCCACCAGCAGAGTGATTGGGAGCACGAACACTGAAGCTTTCTTT; abundance: -; d_gene: -; v_gene: TRBV15; j_gene: TRBJ1-1
CDR3aa: CASRISTGGNQPQHF; CDR3nt: TGTGCCAGCAGAATCTCGACAGGGGGGAATCAGCCCCAGCATTTT; abundance: -; d_gene: TRBD1; v_gene: TRBV12-3/TRBV12-4; j_gene: TRBJ1-5
CDR3aa: CASSLPGGWDGYTF; CDR3nt: TGTGCCAGCAGTTTGCCAGGGGGCTGGGATGGCTACACCTTC; abundance: many; d_gene: TRBD1; v_gene: TRBV12-3/TRBV12-4; j_gene: TRBJ1-2
CDR3aa: CASSYERTVGQPQHF; CDR3nt: TGTGCCAGCAGTTACGAGCGGACGGTGGGTCAGCCCCAGCATTTT; abundance: few; d_gene: -; v_gene: TRBV6-5; j_gene: TRBJ1-5
CDR3aa: CASTQGLERDEQYF; CDR3nt: TGTGCCAGCACCCAGGGACTAGAAAGAGACGAGCAGTACTTC; abundance: many; d_gene: TRBD2; v_gene: TRBV6-1; j_gene: TRBJ2-7
CDR3aa: CAWSRRRYSNQPQHF; CDR3nt: TGTGCCTGGAGTAGGAGACGGTATAGCAATCAGCCCCAGCATTTT; abundance: many; d_gene: -; v_gene: TRBV30; j_gene: TRBJ1-5
CDR3aa: CASSLGGGYYEQYF; CDR3nt: TGTGCCAGCAGCTTGGGTGGCGGATACTACGAGCAGTACTTC; abundance: many; d_gene: -; v_gene: TRBV5-6; j_gene: TRBJ2-7
CDR3aa: CASSLGQGRAGELFF; CDR3nt: TGTGCCAGTAGCCTAGGGCAGGGGAGGGCCGGGGAGCTGTTTTTT; abundance: -; d_gene: -; v_gene: TRBV19; j_gene: TRBJ2-2
CDR3aa: CASSQGRGYTEAFF; CDR3nt: TGCGCCAGCAGCCAAGGTCGGGGATACACTGAAGCTTTCTTT; abundance: many; d_gene: -; v_gene: TRBV4-3; j_gene: TRBJ1-1
CDR3aa: CASSPPDFQETQYF; CDR3nt: TGTGCCAGCTCACCACCGGACTTTCAAGAGACCCAGTACTTC; abundance: -; d_gene: -; v_gene: TRBV18; j_gene: TRBJ2-5
CDR3aa: CASVRGGLGGYTF; CDR3nt: TGTGCTAGTGTCAGAGGAGGCCTCGGAGGCTACACCTTC; abundance: many; d_gene: -; v_gene: TRBV12-5; j_gene: TRBJ1-2
CDR3aa: CAISESNERTYEQYF; CDR3nt: TGTGCCATCAGTGAAAGTAACGAGAGGACCTACGAGCAGTACTTC; abundance: many; d_gene: -; v_gene: TRBV10-3; j_gene: TRBJ2-7
CDR3aa: CASSPQAFGTEAFF; CDR3nt: TGTGCCAGCAGCCCCCAAGCGTTCGGAACTGAAGCTTTCTTT; abundance: -; d_gene: -; v_gene: TRBV9; j_gene: TRBJ1-1
CDR3aa: CASSFRGVVYEQYF; CDR3nt: TGTGCCAGCAGTTTCCGGGGGGTCGTATACGAGCAGTACTTC; abundance: many; d_gene: TRBD2; v_gene: TRBV12-3/TRBV12-4; j_gene: TRBJ2-7
CDR3aa: CASSLQGSSTRGEAFF; CDR3nt: TGTGCCAGCTCACTACAGGGGTCGAGTACCAGGGGGGAAGCTTTCTTT; abundance: few; d_gene: TRBD1; v_gene: TRBV18; j_gene: TRBJ1-1
CDR3aa: CASSLMPGKHGYTF; CDR3nt: TGTGCCAGCAGCTTAATGCCAGGGAAGCATGGCTACACCTTC; abundance: many; d_gene: -; v_gene: TRBV7-2; j_gene: TRBJ1-2
CDR3aa: CSVGGRGARETQYF; CDR3nt: TGCAGCGTCGGGGGTAGGGGGGCCAGGGAGACCCAGTACTTC; abundance: -; d_gene: -; v_gene: TRBV29-1; j_gene: TRBJ2-5
CDR3aa: CASSAKNSGQGWAFF; CDR3nt: TGTGCCAGCAGTGCCAAAAATTCGGGACAGGGGTGGGCTTTCTTT; abundance: -; d_gene: TRBD1; v_gene: TRBV6-1; j_gene: TRBJ1-1
CDR3aa: CASSQVQDARGYTF; CDR3nt: TGCGCCAGCAGCCAAGTCCAGGACGCCCGGGGCTACACCTTC; abundance: -; d_gene: -; v_gene: TRBV4-1; j_gene: TRBJ1-2
CDR3aa: CASSLFSGQTEAFF; CDR3nt: TGTGCCAGCAGTTTATTTTCGGGACAGACTGAAGCTTTCTTT; abundance: many; d_gene: TRBD1; v_gene: TRBV28; j_gene: TRBJ1-1
CDR3aa: CASSYSSSHYSNQPQHF; CDR3nt: TGTGCCAGCAGTTACTCAAGCAGCCATTATAGCAATCAGCCCCAGCATTTT; abundance: -; d_gene: -; v_gene: TRBV6-5; j_gene: TRBJ1-5
CDR3aa: CASSFRVRVEQYF; CDR3nt: TGTGCCAGCAGTTTTCGGGTCAGGGTCGAGCAGTACTTC; abundance: many; d_gene: -; v_gene: TRBV27; j_gene: TRBJ2-7
CDR3aa: CSARGREDYGYTF; CDR3nt: TGCAGTGCTAGAGGCAGGGAGGACTATGGCTACACCTTC; abundance: -; d_gene: -; v_gene: TRBV20-1; j_gene: TRBJ1-2
CDR3aa: CASEFAIGQANTEAFF; CDR3nt: TGTGCCAGCGAGTTTGCAATCGGACAGGCGAACACTGAAGCTTTCTTT; abundance: many; d_gene: TRBD1; v_gene: TRBV6-5; j_gene: TRBJ1-1
CDR3aa: CASSVGPSSETQYF; CDR3nt: TGTGCCAGCAGCGTAGGCCCTTCCAGCGAGACCCAGTACTTC; abundance: few; d_gene: -; v_gene: TRBV9; j_gene: TRBJ2-5
CDR3aa: CASSNGDSMNTEAFF; CDR3nt: TGCGCCAGCAGTAACGGGGACAGCATGAACACTGAAGCTTTCTTT; abundance: many; d_gene: TRBD1; v_gene: TRBV5-1; j_gene: TRBJ1-1
CDR3aa: CASSLLDRTWPTYGYTF; CDR3nt: TGTGCCAGCAGCTTACTGGACCGGACTTGGCCCACGTATGGCTACACCTTC; abundance: many; d_gene: -; v_gene: TRBV11-1; j_gene: TRBJ1-2
CDR3aa: CASSSRTSLPYEQYF; CDR3nt: TGTGCCAGCAGCTCACGGACTAGTCTGCCCTACGAGCAGTACTTC; abundance: -; d_gene: TRBD2; v_gene: TRBV7-3; j_gene: TRBJ2-7
CDR3aa: CASSSNGGWTEAFF; CDR3nt: TGTGCCAGCAGCTCAAATGGGGGTTGGACTGAAGCTTTCTTT; abundance: many; d_gene: -; v_gene: TRBV6-2/TRBV6-3; j_gene: TRBJ1-1
CDR3aa: CASSLIGTPFYSYEQYF; CDR3nt: TGCGCCAGCAGCTTGATCGGAACCCCTTTTTACTCCTACGAGCAGTACTTC; abundance: many; d_gene: -; v_gene: TRBV5-1; j_gene: TRBJ2-7
CDR3aa: CASSEASYEQYF; CDR3nt: TGTGCCAGCAGTGAAGCCAGCTACGAGCAGTACTTC; abundance: many; d_gene: -; v_gene: TRBV2; j_gene: TRBJ2-7
CDR3aa: CASSPGQWGYTF; CDR3nt: TGTGCCAGCAGCCCCGGACAGTGGGGCTACACCTTC; abundance: many; d_gene: -; v_gene: TRBV14; j_gene: TRBJ1-2
CDR3aa: CAWRPGHFSAEQYF; CDR3nt: TGTGCCTGGAGGCCGGGACACTTTTCTGCCGAGCAGTACTTC; abundance: few; d_gene: -; v_gene: TRBV30; j_gene: TRBJ2-7
CDR3aa: CASRADRVIEAFF; CDR3nt: TGTGCCAGCAGGGCGGACAGGGTTATTGAAGCTTTCTTT; abundance: -; d_gene: TRBD1; v_gene: TRBV12-3/TRBV12-4; j_gene: TRBJ1-1
CDR3aa: CAISESGQGLYGYTF; CDR3nt: TGTGCCATCAGTGAGTCCGGACAGGGGCTTTATGGCTACACCTTC; abundance: many; d_gene: TRBD1; v_gene: TRBV10-3; j_gene: TRBJ1-2
CDR3aa: CATSRIGVNTEAFF; CDR3nt: TGTGCCACCAGCAGAATCGGGGTGAACACTGAAGCTTTCTTT; abundance: -; d_gene: -; v_gene: TRBV15; j_gene: TRBJ1-1
CDR3aa: CASSEELWRGRIYGYTF; CDR3nt: TGTGCCAGCAGTGAAGAACTCTGGCGGGGCCGAATCTATGGCTACACCTTC; abundance: many; d_gene: -; v_gene: TRBV6-1; j_gene: TRBJ1-2
CDR3aa: CASSSRLAGGFWGELFF; CDR3nt: TGTGCCAGCAGCTCCCGACTAGCGGGGGGATTCTGGGGGGAGCTGTTTTTT; abundance: -; d_gene: TRBD2; v_gene: TRBV7-6; j_gene: TRBJ2-2
CDR3aa: CASSIGADRPFRDGYTF; CDR3nt: TGTGCCAGTAGTATAGGCGCTGATAGGCCCTTTCGAGATGGCTACACCTTC; abundance: -; d_gene: -; v_gene: TRBV19; j_gene: TRBJ1-2
CDR3aa: CASSLFALGNTEAFF; CDR3nt: TGCGCCAGCAGCTTGTTTGCGTTGGGGAACACTGAAGCTTTCTTT; abundance: -; d_gene: -; v_gene: TRBV5-1; j_gene: TRBJ1-1
CDR3aa: CASSEAALRLSYEQYF; CDR3nt: TGTGCCAGCAGTGAAGCTGCGCTAAGGCTCTCCTACGAGCAGTACTTC; abundance: -; d_gene: -; v_gene: TRBV6-1; j_gene: TRBJ2-7
CDR3aa: CSAASLGGAGDEQYF; CDR3nt: TGCAGTGCCGCTTCCCTCGGGGGGGCGGGAGACGAGCAGTACTTC; abundance: few; d_gene: TRBD2; v_gene: TRBV20-1; j_gene: TRBJ2-7
CDR3aa: CASSLVVVLERAGGAEAFF; CDR3nt: -; abundance: once; d_gene: -; v_gene: TRBV12-3/TRBV12-4; j_gene: TRBJ1-1